This entry is about one T cell receptor (beta chain). This clonotype was counted at least ten times. What this receptor recognizes is not known. There are no base qualities to consult, and no much larger clone falls within one base. These data belong to a study of human T cells and chemical hapten exposure (dated by TCRdb to about 2021). Context from the whole study: For sensitization, 2% DPC in acetone was applied to an approximately 2 cm by approximately 2 cm area of upper inner arm skin. Patch tests used Finn chambers with 0.01% DPC on the upper back, scored after 6 days by International Contact Dermatitis Research Group standards. Throughout the approximately 24-week study period, patients were also given weekly therapeutic DPC doses on the scalp. Blood samples were taken from patients before sensitization (week 0) and then at 2, 6 and about 24 weeks after DPC sensitization. Alopecia areata with under or over 50% scalp involvement, alopecia totalis and alopecia universalis were represented in the patient cohort, which was mostly female. For TCR sequencing, blood came from over 25 alopecia patients at anywhere from one to four time points (pre-sensitization, 2, 6 and 24 weeks). In alopecia patients, the study followed how the peripheral blood TCR repertoire changed in vivo over primary and secondary sensitization to diphenylcyclopropenone (DPC), a hapten. The libraries were sequenced as a pool, and the TCR yield per sample differed mostly because of small variations in library volumes within the pool.

The time point label for this specimen denotes: patch test 1, 2 weeks after DPC sensitization. The treatment or condition label, read with the paper, signifies: therapeutic diphenylcyclopropenone sensitization with weekly scalp DPC. At every patch-test visit, the blood draw took place before the patch test was put on. To be eligible, patients had to be aged 18 to 70, diagnosed with alopecia and judged suitable for DPC therapy, while pregnant patients were excluded. Total RNA was extracted from unfractionated whole blood collected in Tempus Blood RNA tubes. For CDR1 and CDR2, the germline V gene lists ENHRY and SYGVKD. The CDR3 has 14 amino acids, counting the end cysteine and phenylalanine. Only the CDR3 DNA is retained, 42 bases long and in frame from the first base. V is pared back by 10 bases and J by 4 bases, with 19 bases lying between the germline termini. The library was prepared using RACE. Sequencing used a NextSeq 500. During library preparation, unique molecular identifiers were attached to individual cDNA molecules so that TCRs could be counted in a quantitative, reproducible way. From each blood RNA sample, both TCR alpha and TCR beta chains were sequenced. For the original study's pipeline: Samples had a median of about 90,000 TCRs, with a range from about 23,224 to 700,000. V, J and CDR3 annotation of the TCR reads was carried out using the Decombinator software suite. For the PS versus PT1 abundance plots, all samples were subsampled to the same number of TCRs (28,000). TCRs were defined as expanded if absent before sensitization and observed at least eight times at the 2-week time point. Through fastp at Q25 and MiXCR, TCRdb rebuilt clones from the public reads, retaining in-frame beta chains. Rows are combined by CDR3 protein, so each entry shows the most common genes and DNA. The V and J calls were determined by TCRdb, not by the authors. The sample table holds 70,000 to 100,000 distinct CDR3 sequences, of which roughly 7.6% were seen once. Under 2% of the sample is held by the ten biggest clonotypes.

Points the paper makes about the study in general: After repeated subsampling, the strength of the expansion versus patch-test correlation and the threshold at which it became significant changed. Patch test score was positively correlated with the number of PT1 expanded TCRs, with significance at thresholds 8, 16 and 32 but not at 4. DPC sensitization did not change the number of TCRs with a frequency above 1 in 1000, and there was no evidence of changes in global repertoire structure. Compared with pre-sensitization or healthy control sets, expanded TCRs formed significantly more large CDR3 similarity clusters, which is consistent with antigen-driven responses. Alopecia, a presumed autoimmune disease, was present in all patients, so the immune response of the patients might differ from that of healthy individuals.

This TCR was recovered from a woman aged 30 to 39 with alopecia areata. Some clones in this sample may be carry-over from other donors' samples. Recombination linked TRBV10-3 to TRBJ1-1, with no reliable assignment of the D segment. The material was whole blood, obtained in connection with sensitization to the hapten diphenylcyclopropenone (DPC). The DNA reads TGTGCCACCGGGAAGTGGGGTGATGGCACTGAAGCTTTCTTT. Translated, it gives CATGKWGDGTEAFF.